This T cell receptor (beta chain) is from a study of T cells of healthy individuals. One entry per CDR3 protein results from TCRdb running MiXCR on the 5' RACE reads. The profile shows tens of thousands of distinct CDR3 sequences, 15% to 20% of them singletons. J gave up 6 bases and V 6 bases, and 4 bases lay outside the gene matches. The CDR3 is 14 amino acids. The germline V gene has CDR1 MNHEY and CDR2 SMNVEV (reference sequence). This sequence originates from a human donor in good health. The rearrangement joins TRBV27 to TRBJ2-4, with 11 bases lining up with TRBD1. The CDR3 reads CASSRTGGGNIQYF. CDR3 in DNA: TGTGCCAGCAGCCGGACAGGGGGCGGAAACATTCAGTACTTC.